The rows below give T cell receptor beta chains drawn from one sample of a study of T cell changes during pregnancy in multiple sclerosis. Profiled with immunoSEQ multiplex PCR; TCRdb holds only in-frame clones, not every one. Here the sample spans roughly 110,000 clones, about 89% being singletons. Source: peripheral blood, taken before pregnancy. These receptors were collected from a female donor with multiple sclerosis, enrolled in a pregnancy study. Both conserved end residues are part of each CDR3. Fields, in order: CDR3 protein, CDR3 DNA, D gene, clone size, J gene, V gene. A D gene is named only where the DNA matches it firmly. For some rows the clone size is stated as once, few or many, or as a class when expanded; others skip it.

CDR3aa: CASSPTGRASNEQFF
CDR3nt: TGTGCCAGCAGCCCGACCGGGAGGGCTAGCAATGAGCAGTTCTTC
d_gene: TRBD2
abundance: NA
j_gene: TRBJ2-1
v_gene: TRBV7-6

CDR3aa: CAWRKRSTDTQYF
CDR3nt: TGTGCCTGGAGGAAACGGAGCACAGATACGCAGTATTTT
d_gene: NA
abundance: NA
j_gene: TRBJ2-3
v_gene: TRBV30

CDR3aa: CASSLVHAGGDETQYF
CDR3nt: TGTGCCAGCAGCTTAGTACATGCGGGGGGTGATGAGACCCAGTACTTC
d_gene: TRBD2
abundance: NA
j_gene: TRBJ2-5
v_gene: TRBV7-9

CDR3aa: CASSSASGDYEQYF
CDR3nt: TGCGCCAGCAGCTCGGCTAGCGGAGACTACGAGCAGTACTTC
d_gene: TRBD2
abundance: NA
j_gene: TRBJ2-7
v_gene: TRBV5-1

CDR3aa: CASRPGTGTETQYF
CDR3nt: TGTGCCAGCAGGCCCGGGACAGGGACAGAGACCCAGTACTTC
d_gene: TRBD1
abundance: NA
j_gene: TRBJ2-5
v_gene: TRBV18

CDR3aa: CASSPYRDSAYEQYF
CDR3nt: TGTGCCAGCTCACCATACAGGGACAGTGCCTACGAGCAGTACTTC
d_gene: TRBD1
abundance: NA
j_gene: TRBJ2-7
v_gene: TRBV18

CDR3aa: CAISEGQGRGYTF
CDR3nt: TGTGCCATCAGTGAAGGACAGGGTCGTGGCTACACCTTC
d_gene: TRBD1
abundance: NA
j_gene: TRBJ1-2
v_gene: TRBV10-3

CDR3aa: CASSEMGVGRSSYEQYF
CDR3nt: TGTGCCAGCAGTGAAATGGGTGTGGGGCGGAGCTCCTACGAGCAGTACTTC
d_gene: NA
abundance: once
j_gene: TRBJ2-7
v_gene: TRBV6-1

CDR3aa: CASSSGWREGGETQYF
CDR3nt: TGTGCCAGCAGTTCGGGTTGGCGGGAAGGCGGAGAGACCCAGTACTTC
d_gene: NA
abundance: NA
j_gene: TRBJ2-5
v_gene: TRBV27

CDR3aa: CSVEAGGNIQYF
CDR3nt: TGCAGCGTTGAGGCGGGGGGAAACATTCAGTACTTC
d_gene: TRBD2
abundance: NA
j_gene: TRBJ2-4
v_gene: TRBV29-1

CDR3aa: CASSPSGRANTGELFF
CDR3nt: TGTGCCAGCAGCCCTAGTGGGCGGGCGAACACCGGGGAGCTGTTTTTT
d_gene: NA
abundance: NA
j_gene: TRBJ2-2
v_gene: TRBV7-2

CDR3aa: CAWGGGSYEQYF
CDR3nt: TGTGCCTGGGGGGGAGGGAGCTACGAGCAGTACTTC
d_gene: TRBD2
abundance: NA
j_gene: TRBJ2-7
v_gene: TRBV30

CDR3aa: CAWKWGGQTGELFF
CDR3nt: TGTGCCTGGAAATGGGGGGGCCAGACCGGGGAGCTGTTTTTT
d_gene: NA
abundance: once
j_gene: TRBJ2-2
v_gene: TRBV30

CDR3aa: CASSVGQDMLEQYF
CDR3nt: TGTGCCAGCAGCGTAGGACAGGACATGCTGGAGCAGTACTTC
d_gene: NA
abundance: NA
j_gene: TRBJ2-7
v_gene: TRBV9

CDR3aa: CASSHLNEQFF
CDR3nt: TGTGCCAGCAGCCATCTCAATGAGCAGTTCTTC
d_gene: NA
abundance: once
j_gene: TRBJ2-1
v_gene: TRBV14

CDR3aa: CASSYSPGTKETQYF
CDR3nt: TGTGCCAGCAGTTACTCACCCGGGACTAAGGAGACCCAGTACTTC
d_gene: TRBD2
abundance: NA
j_gene: TRBJ2-5
v_gene: TRBV6-5

CDR3aa: CAISLASGGYEQYF
CDR3nt: TGTGCCATCAGCCTTGCTAGCGGGGGTTACGAGCAGTACTTC
d_gene: TRBD2
abundance: NA
j_gene: TRBJ2-7
v_gene: TRBV10-3

CDR3aa: CASSLGPSGGADTQYF
CDR3nt: TGTGCCAGCAGCTTGGGGCCTAGCGGGGGAGCAGATACGCAGTATTTT
d_gene: TRBD2
abundance: NA
j_gene: TRBJ2-3
v_gene: TRBV5-6

CDR3aa: CASSMGQGLNTEAFF
CDR3nt: TGTGCCAGTAGTATGGGACAGGGGCTGAACACTGAAGCTTTCTTT
d_gene: TRBD1
abundance: NA
j_gene: TRBJ1-1
v_gene: TRBV19

CDR3aa: CASSERLAGGPFEQYF
CDR3nt: TGTGCCAGCAGTGAGCGACTAGCGGGAGGGCCGTTCGAGCAGTACTTC
d_gene: TRBD2
abundance: NA
j_gene: TRBJ2-7
v_gene: TRBV2

CDR3aa: CASSYSTGMEGYTF
CDR3nt: TGTGCCAGCAGTTACTCTACAGGGATGGAAGGCTACACCTTC
d_gene: NA
abundance: NA
j_gene: TRBJ1-2
v_gene: TRBV6-5

CDR3aa: CASSSLGQVNTEAFF
CDR3nt: TGTGCCAGCAGTTCTTTAGGACAGGTTAACACTGAAGCTTTCTTT
d_gene: TRBD1
abundance: NA
j_gene: TRBJ1-1
v_gene: TRBV6-6

CDR3aa: CSVIGGIPIYEQYF
CDR3nt: TGCAGCGTTATAGGAGGGATCCCGATTTACGAGCAGTACTTC
d_gene: NA
abundance: once
j_gene: TRBJ2-7
v_gene: TRBV29-1

CDR3aa: CASSRTSGRWDEQFF
CDR3nt: TGTGCCAGCAGCCGGACTAGCGGGAGGTGGGATGAGCAGTTCTTC
d_gene: TRBD2
abundance: NA
j_gene: TRBJ2-1
v_gene: TRBV27